This T cell receptor (beta chain) was identified during a study of blood T cell repertoires in COVID-19. This clone has just one count. Losses at the gene ends were 6 bases for V and 4 bases for J; bases not matched to a gene: 12. CDR3 size: 16 residues. Germline V gene data show CDR1 as SGDLS and CDR2 as YYNGEE. TCRdb's table, derived via immunoSEQ multiplex PCR, lists solely in-frame clones and lacks some. The data hold 300,000 to 500,000 clones, with approximately 88% observed a single time. The origin of this receptor is a woman between 35 and 50 years old with acute COVID-19. Sequences were obtained from PBMCs or T cells enriched from blood (not recorded which). The genes are TRBV9 and TRBJ2-1; TRBD2 matches at 8 bases. The DNA for the CDR3 is TGTGCCAGCACCCCCGGGAGGGGGGGAAGTTACAATGAGCAGTTCTTC. It encodes CASTPGRGGSYNEQFF.